This TCR beta chain was retrieved from a study of T cells after yellow fever vaccination (dated by TCRdb to between 2018 and 2020). Regarding the complete study: Libraries from fractions with low cell numbers were prepared with the SMART-Seq v4 Ultra Low Input RNA kit. Bulk TCR alpha and beta repertoires were sequenced longitudinally to track T-cell clones before and after primary and booster YFV17D yellow fever vaccination. Blood was drawn at multiple timepoints before and after primary and secondary immunization, with bulk PBMC replicates and cell subsets isolated. Two healthy male donors, one aged 18 to 29 and one aged 30 to 39 years, were included in the cohort.

Remarks on this clonotype: It has no known antigen specificity. Qualities for individual bases were not recorded, and no much larger clone is one base off.

This specimen's treatment or condition label, interpreted: live attenuated yellow fever vaccine strain. At every blood-draw timepoint, two biological replicates of bulk PBMCs were collected. A standard Ficoll-Paque protocol was used to isolate PBMCs from peripheral blood. TriZol was used to extract RNA from bulk PBMCs, from CD4 and CD8 fractions, and from dextramer-positive and dextramer-negative fractions. The CDR3, cysteine through phenylalanine, is 14 amino acids long. Only CDR3 DNA remains: 42 bases, in frame from the first base. Trimming leaves V shorter by 3 bases and J shorter by 9 bases, with the junction holding 5 bases beyond the gene matches. CDR1 SEHNR and CDR2 FQNEAQ are derived from the germline V gene (reference sequence). General conclusions and limits of the study: A small share of clonotypes occurred in both CD4 and CD8 compartments, likely arising from convergent recombination. FACS-sorted repertoires could contain abundant contaminating clonotypes from the bulk population, so computational filtering was required. Compared with the primary T-cell response, the secondary T-cell response was faster but weaker, reaching its peak on day 5 rather than on day 15. After the booster, most of the clones that had expanded following primary vaccination were detected again (around 97% of CD4 and 85% to 90% of CD8), which suggests that memory was broadly maintained. The study included only two donors, which limits how far the findings can be generalized.

Synthesis of TCR cDNA relied on 5'RACE template switching, a step that introduced a universal primer site along with unique molecular identifiers. Priming for cDNA synthesis came from both the TCR alpha and TCR beta constant segments. Library amplification used two PCR steps, and the second PCR step added sample barcodes and sequencing adapters. Sequencing of libraries was performed on Illumina HiSeq 2500 (2x100 bp) or NovaSeq (2x150 bp). In the source study's methods: MIGEC was used to demultiplex reads and collapse the reads into UMI consensus sequences, and MiXCR was used for V(D)J alignment. Vaccine-responding clonotypes were identified with edgeR using replicate PBMC samples, with FDR below 0.01 and a log2 fold change above 5 up to day 15 being required. CD4 or CD8 identity was assigned to each bulk clonotype according to whether the clonotype was present at higher abundance in the sequenced CD4 repertoire or the sequenced CD8 repertoire. The public sequencing data were trimmed at Q25 with fastp and processed into clonotypes with MiXCR by TCRdb, which kept only in-frame beta chains. Merged by CDR3 protein, the rows form single entries marked with the most common genes and DNA. The V and J calls and clone size are TCRdb's, not the authors'. The table for this sample lists about 350,000 distinct CDR3 sequences; roughly 8.3% of them were counted only once. The top ten clonotypes cover 15% to 20% of the sample.

The source is a man younger than 35 who received the YFV17D yellow fever vaccine. Recombination connected TRBV7-9 to TRBJ1-6; TRBD1 agrees with 7 junctional bases. The sequenced sample was PBMCs, obtained around 45 days after the first yellow fever vaccination. The CDR3 protein: CASSLGTVGSPLHF. Read as DNA, the sequence is TGTGCCAGCAGCTTGGGGACAGTGGGTTCACCCCTCCACTTT.